One TCR beta chain is described in this entry. Its antigen remains unknown. Here immunoSEQ multiplex PCR was the method, and the copy in TCRdb shows in-frame clones only, minus some. The table has approximately 140,000 clones, approximately 89% seen once. The data stem from a study of T cell responses to AZD1222 COVID-19 vaccine. Overall study results and limits: It was only a handful of AZD1222 recipients who were seropositive at baseline. With two AZD1222 doses given, Spike-specific TCR breadth and depth both rose.

V lost 7 bases and J 8 bases, leaving 15 bases between the germline ends. Germline CDR1 LGHDT, CDR2 YNNKEL (reference sequence). The length of the CDR3 is 13 residues. This receptor was identified in an adult in good health. Sequenced here: peripheral blood, sampled on day 0 of AZD1222 vaccination. The V call is TRBV3-1 (or the pseudogene TRBV3-2), the J call TRBJ2-1; D remains ambiguous. The CDR3 DNA sequence: TGTGCCAGCACCCTGTGGGGTTCACATGAGCAGTTCTTC. Translated, it gives CASTLWGSHEQFF.